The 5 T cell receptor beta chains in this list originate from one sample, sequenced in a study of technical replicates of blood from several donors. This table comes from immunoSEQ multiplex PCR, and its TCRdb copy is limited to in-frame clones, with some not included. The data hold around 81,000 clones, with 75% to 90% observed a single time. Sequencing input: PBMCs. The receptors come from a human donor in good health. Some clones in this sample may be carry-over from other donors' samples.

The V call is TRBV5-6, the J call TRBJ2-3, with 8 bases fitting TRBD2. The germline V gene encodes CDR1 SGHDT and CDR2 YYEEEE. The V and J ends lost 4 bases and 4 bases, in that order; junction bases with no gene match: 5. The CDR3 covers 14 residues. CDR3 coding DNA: TGTGCCAGCAGCCCCGAAGCGGGAGCAGATACGCAGTATTTT. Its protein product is CASSPEAGADTQYF. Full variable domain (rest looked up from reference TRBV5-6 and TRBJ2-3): DAGVTQSPTHLIKTRGQQVTLRCSPKSGHDTVSWYQQALGQGPQFIFQYYEEEERQRGNFPDRFSGHQFPNYSSELNVNALLLGDSALYLCASSPEAGADTQYFGPGTRLTVL.

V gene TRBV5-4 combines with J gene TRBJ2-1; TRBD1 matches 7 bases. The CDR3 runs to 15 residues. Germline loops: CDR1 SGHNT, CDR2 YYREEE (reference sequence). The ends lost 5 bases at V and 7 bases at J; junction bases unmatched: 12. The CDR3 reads CASRTPRQGWNEQFF. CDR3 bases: TGTGCCAGCAGGACCCCCCGACAGGGATGGAATGAGCAGTTCTTC.

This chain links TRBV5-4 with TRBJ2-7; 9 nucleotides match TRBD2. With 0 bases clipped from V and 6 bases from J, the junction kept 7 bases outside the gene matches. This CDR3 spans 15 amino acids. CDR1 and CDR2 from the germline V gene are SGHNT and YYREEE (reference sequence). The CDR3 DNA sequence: TGTGCCAGCAGCTTGGGTAGCGGGGGACTAGGCGAGCAGTACTTC. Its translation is CASSLGSGGLGEQYF.

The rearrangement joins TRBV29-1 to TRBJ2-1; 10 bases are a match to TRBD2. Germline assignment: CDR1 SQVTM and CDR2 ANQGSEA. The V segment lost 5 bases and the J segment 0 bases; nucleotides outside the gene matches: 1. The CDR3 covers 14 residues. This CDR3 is CSVRLAGSYNEQFF. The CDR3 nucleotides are TGCAGCGTTAGACTAGCGGGCTCCTACAATGAGCAGTTCTTC.

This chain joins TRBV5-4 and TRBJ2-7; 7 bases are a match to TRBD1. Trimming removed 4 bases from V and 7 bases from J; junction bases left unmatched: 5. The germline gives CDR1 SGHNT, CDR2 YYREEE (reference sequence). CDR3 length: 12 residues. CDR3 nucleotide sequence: TGTGCCAGCAGCATGACAGGGCAGGAGCAGTACTTC. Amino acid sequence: CASSMTGQEQYF.